These 6 T cell receptor beta chains came from one sample sequenced in a study of blood T cell repertoires in COVID-19. Only in-frame clones appear in the TCRdb table, and some are missing; sequencing was by immunoSEQ multiplex PCR. This sample has almost 350,000 clones; 88% occur once, and the top ten carry approximately 1%. The sample was PBMCs or T cells enriched from blood (not recorded which). All receptors come from a woman in her twenties or thirties who had been exposed to COVID-19.

The rearrangement uses TRBV28 and TRBJ2-5; TRBD1 agrees at 7 bases. The germline CDR1 and CDR2 sequences are MDHEN and SYDVKM. The CDR3 has 18 residues. V lost 3 bases and J lost 0; bases outside the gene matches: 13. The CDR3 loop reads CASSFSGQKTEYQETQYF. The CDR3 DNA sequence: TGTGCCAGCAGTTTTTCGGGACAGAAGACCGAGTACCAAGAGACCCAGTACTTC.

The J gene is TRBJ2-2, the V gene TRBV24-1; TRBD1 aligns across 11 bases. Looked up from germline, CDR1 is KGHDR and CDR2 is SFDVKD. J was trimmed by 0 bases and V by 4 bases; bases with no gene match: 9. The CDR3 runs to 19 residues. CDR3 in amino acids: CATSETPGTGGSNTGELFF. The DNA of the CDR3 is TGTGCCACCAGTGAGACCCCCGGGACAGGGGGTTCGAACACCGGGGAGCTGTTTTTT.

The chain employs TRBV9 and TRBJ2-1; 14 bases align to TRBD2. In germline, CDR1 is SGDLS, CDR2 YYNGEE. J lost 9 bases, V lost 4 bases, and 6 bases had no gene match. The CDR3 loop spans 15 amino acids. The CDR3 DNA sequence: TGTGCCAGCAGCCCCGGACTAGCGGGAGGCATTGAGCAGTTCTTC. It codes for CASSPGLAGGIEQFF. The entire variable domain, with the rest obtained from reference TRBV9 and TRBJ2-1, is as follows: DSGVTQTPKHLITATGQRVTLRCSPRSGDLSVYWYQQSLDQGLQFLIQYYNGEERAKGNILERFSAQQFPDLHSELNLSSLELGDSALYFCASSPGLAGGIEQFFGPGTRLTVL.

Note on this clone: This sample includes further DNA sequences coding for the same CDR3. The chain is built from TRBV6-2 or TRBV6-3 and TRBJ2-1; D uncertain. Between the trimmed V and J ends, which lost 2 bases and 10 bases, there was a span of 6 bases. This CDR3 is built from 11 residues. Germline V gene data show CDR1 as MNHEY and CDR2 as SVGEGT. The CDR3 spells CASSYGREQFF. In nucleotides, the CDR3 is TGTGCCAGCAGTTACGGGCGAGAGCAGTTCTTC.

The V gene is TRBV2, the J gene TRBJ1-2; TRBD1 is a possible D gene (5 bases). Trimming removed 7 bases at V and 3 bases at J, with 18 bases between. The CDR3 extends over 15 amino acids. Germline loops: CDR1 SNHLY, CDR2 FYNNEI. CDR3 bases: TGTGCCAGCATACCCTTTGGGGCTAAAGACTATGGCTACACCTTC. Protein sequence: CASIPFGAKDYGYTF.

This chain joins TRBV30 and TRBJ1-3; D is perhaps TRBD1 (6 bases). CDR3 length: 15 amino acids. CDR1 is GTSNPN, CDR2 SVGIG, per germline (reference sequence). V was shortened by 5 bases and J by 6 bases, with 20 bases between the two germline ends. This CDR3 reads CAWSTWGGPENTIYF. DNA of the CDR3: TGTGCCTGGTCCACCTGGGGGGGGCCAGAAAACACCATATATTTT.